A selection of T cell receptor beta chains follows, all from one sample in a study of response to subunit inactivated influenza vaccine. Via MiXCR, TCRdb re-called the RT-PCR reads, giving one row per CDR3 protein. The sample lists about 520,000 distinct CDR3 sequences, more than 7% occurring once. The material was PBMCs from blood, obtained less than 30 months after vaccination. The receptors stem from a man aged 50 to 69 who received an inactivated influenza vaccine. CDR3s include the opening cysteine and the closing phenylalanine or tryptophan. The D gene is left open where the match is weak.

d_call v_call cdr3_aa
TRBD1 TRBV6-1 CASRRAGTGFNEQFF
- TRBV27 CASKLNGNQPQHF
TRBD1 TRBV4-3 CASSQEGQGRVPGEKLFF
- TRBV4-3 CASSPDEGRSGELFF
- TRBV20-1 CSARSGTLGVTDTQYF
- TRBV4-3 CASSQELRAALGDTQYF
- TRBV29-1 CSVMLESSYEQYF
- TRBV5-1 CASSLEDVQYF
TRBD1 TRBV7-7 CASSPHLDREANEQFF
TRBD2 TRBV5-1 CASSLEASGRETQYF
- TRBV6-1 CASRQLLSSYEQYF
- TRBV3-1 CASSQDVIRYTDTQYF
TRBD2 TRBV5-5 CASSYRPGGYEQYF
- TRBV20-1 CSARPRTEYEQYF
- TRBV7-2 CASSLQGEGSYEQYF
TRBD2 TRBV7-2 CASSNGLAGYNEQFF